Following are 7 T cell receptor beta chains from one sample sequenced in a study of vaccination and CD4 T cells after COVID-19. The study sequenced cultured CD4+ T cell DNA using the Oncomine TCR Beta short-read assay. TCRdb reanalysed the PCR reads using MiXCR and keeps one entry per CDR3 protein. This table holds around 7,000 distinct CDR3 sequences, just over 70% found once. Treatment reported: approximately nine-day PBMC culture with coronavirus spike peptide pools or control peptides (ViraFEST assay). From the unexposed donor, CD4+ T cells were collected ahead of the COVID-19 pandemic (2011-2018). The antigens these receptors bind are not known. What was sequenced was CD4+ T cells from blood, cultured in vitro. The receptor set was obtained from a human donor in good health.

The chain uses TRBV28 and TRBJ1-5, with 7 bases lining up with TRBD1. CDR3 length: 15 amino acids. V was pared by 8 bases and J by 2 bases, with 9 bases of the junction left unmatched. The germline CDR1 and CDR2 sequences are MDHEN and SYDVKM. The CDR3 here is CASRPDRVGNQPQHF. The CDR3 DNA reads TGTGCCAGCCGACCCGACAGGGTGGGCAATCAGCCCCAGCATTTT.

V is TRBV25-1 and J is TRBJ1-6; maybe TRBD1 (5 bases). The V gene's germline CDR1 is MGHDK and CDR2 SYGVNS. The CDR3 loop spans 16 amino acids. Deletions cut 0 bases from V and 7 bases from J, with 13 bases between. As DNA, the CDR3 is TGTGCCAGCAGTGAATACAGGGAAGAAAGGAATTCACCCCTCCACTTT. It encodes CASSEYREERNSPLHF.

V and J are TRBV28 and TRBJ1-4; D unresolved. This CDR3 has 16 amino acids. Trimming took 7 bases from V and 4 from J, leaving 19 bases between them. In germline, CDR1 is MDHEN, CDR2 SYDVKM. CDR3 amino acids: CASTNLVRRINEKLFF. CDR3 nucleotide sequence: TGTGCCAGCACCAACCTGGTCCGGCGGATTAATGAAAAACTGTTTTTT.

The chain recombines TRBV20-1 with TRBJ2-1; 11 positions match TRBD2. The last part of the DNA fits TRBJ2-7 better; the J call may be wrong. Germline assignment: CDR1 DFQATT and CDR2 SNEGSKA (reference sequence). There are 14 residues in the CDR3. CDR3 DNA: TGCAGTGCTGGTAGCGGGAGGGGGAGTTGGGAGCAGTACTTC. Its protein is CSAGSGRGSWEQYF.

The CDR3 bases are TGCAGTGCAACGCAACAGGGGGCTGATGGAAAAGCTTTCTTT. This encodes CSATQQGADGKAFF. J is TRBJ1-1 and V is TRBV20-1; 9 bases agree with TRBD1. The V and J ends lost 6 bases and 9 bases, in that order; junction bases with no gene match: 14. The CDR3 covers 14 residues. Germline CDR1 and CDR2: DFQATT and SNEGSKA (reference sequence).

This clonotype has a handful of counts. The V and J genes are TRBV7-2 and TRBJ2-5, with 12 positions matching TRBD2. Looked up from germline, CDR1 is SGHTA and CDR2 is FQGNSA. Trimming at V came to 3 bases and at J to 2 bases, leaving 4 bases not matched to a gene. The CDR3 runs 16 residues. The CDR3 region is CASSLGLAGGQETQYF. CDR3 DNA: TGTGCCAGCAGCTTGGGGCTAGCGGGAGGGCAAGAGACCCAGTACTTC.

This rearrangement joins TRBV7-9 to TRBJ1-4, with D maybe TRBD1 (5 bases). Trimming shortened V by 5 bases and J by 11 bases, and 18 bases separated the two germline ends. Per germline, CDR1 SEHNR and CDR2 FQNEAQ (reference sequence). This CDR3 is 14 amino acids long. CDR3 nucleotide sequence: TGTGCCAGCAGCCCCCGGGATTCACAGGTCAAACTGTTTTTT. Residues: CASSPRDSQVKLFF. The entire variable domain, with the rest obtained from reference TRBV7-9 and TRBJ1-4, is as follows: DTGVSQNPRHKITKRGQNVTFRCDPISEHNRLYWYRQTLGQGPEFLTYFQNEAQLEKSRLLSDRFSAERPKGSFSTLEIQRTEQGDSAMYLCASSPRDSQVKLFFGSGTQLSVL.